This TCR beta chain was found in a study of T cell changes during pregnancy in multiple sclerosis. Produced via immunoSEQ multiplex PCR; TCRdb's table is partial and in-frame only. This table has some 99,000 clones, under 95% appearing once. There are 11 residues in the CDR3. Germline CDR1 is SQVTM and CDR2 is ANQGSEA. The sequence was obtained from a female donor with multiple sclerosis, enrolled in a pregnancy study. This material consisted of peripheral blood, taken after pregnancy. V usage is TRBV29-1 and J usage is TRBJ1-4; D is ambiguous. CDR3 nucleotide sequence: TGCAGTCAGCTGGAGGGTGAAAAACTGTTTTTT. Protein: CSQLEGEKLFF.